This T cell receptor beta chain was found in a study of T-cell memory formation after mild COVID-19 (dated by TCRdb to the early 2020s). Notes on the research overall: TCR sequence clusters from the two donors were largely donor specific. The cohort was made up of two young adult volunteers, one female and one male, who were previously healthy. In two donors, T-cell clones that expanded and contracted after mild COVID-19 were tracked by sequencing TCRalpha and TCRbeta repertoires over time. Points the paper makes about the study in general: Some responding clones were found in pre-infection memory, which suggests that pre-existing cross-reactive memory T cells took part in the SARS-CoV-2 response. SARS-CoV-2 specificity of the second-wave clones peaking on day 37 was not confirmed. Clones that contracted from day 15 to 85 showed balanced CD4/CD8 phenotypes, whereas a second wave of clones that expanded from day 15 to 37 leaned towards CD4+. The study included only two mild cases, and larger cohorts that include severe cases with pre-infection samples were judged to be necessary. Contracting CD4+ clones turned up mainly in the CM and EM memory subsets, whereas EMRA was where CD8+ clones were enriched.

The listed sequencing device is Illumina NovaSeq 6000. Using 5'RACE with constant-segment primers, TCRalpha and TCRbeta cDNA libraries were constructed, with sample barcodes and unique molecular identifiers added in the process. Trizol reagent was used to extract RNA from every sample. Library amplification was performed in two PCR steps, and a second sample barcode and Illumina TruSeq adapters were introduced in the second step. Sequencing of libraries was performed on an Illumina NovaSeq with 2 x 150 bp paired-end reads. The authors' pipeline ran thus. Reads were demultiplexed and collapsed into UMI-guided consensus sequences with migec v1.2.7. Using mixcr v2.1.11, UMI consensuses were aligned to TRA and TRB V and J templates and then assembled into clonotypes. A clonotype was counted as expanded or contracted only when both edgeR and NoisET called the clonotype significant, with the noise models trained on biological replicates. For edgeR calls, the thresholds were a false discovery rate-adjusted p below 0.01 and a log2 fold-change of 1. As an exploratory analysis of dynamics, max-normalized trajectories of the 1000 most abundant clonotypes were examined by PCA with hierarchical clustering. Separately sequenced CD4+ and CD8+ repertoires were used to assign the CD4 or CD8 phenotype of responding clones. The public reads were quality trimmed at Q25 with fastp and then assembled into clones with MiXCR by TCRdb, keeping productive beta chains. Rows merge per CDR3 protein into single entries with the most common DNA and genes. These V and J calls derive from TCRdb rather than the authors' analysis. The table for this sample lists some 120,000 distinct CDR3 sequences; over 15% of them were counted only once. 4.5% to 6.5% of the sample lies in the top ten.

Ficoll-Paque density gradient centrifugation was used to isolate PBMCs. Here V drops 0 bases and J drops 9 bases, and the junction holds 4 bases not matched to any gene. CDR3 length: 14 amino acids, cysteine to phenylalanine. Here the CDR3 DNA is all that survives: 42 bases in frame from base 1. The CDR1 and CDR2 encoded by the germline V gene are SGHRS and YFSETQ. Remarks on this clonotype: The target of this receptor is not known. Base qualities are not provided; no much larger clone lies one nucleotide away.

The sequence came from a man aged 18 to 29 who had mild COVID-19 (a few samples of this study predate the infection). The sample titles of this study are shuffled in the database, so cell type and time point are left out; the donor was told from shared clones. Sequencing was done on a sample of PBMCs or a T cell subset sorted from them (not recorded which). Rearrangement joined TRBV5-1 to TRBJ2-3, and 10 junctional nucleotides match TRBD1. The DNA reads as follows: TGCGCCAGCAGCTTGGGACAGGGGGCGCAAACGCAGTATTTT. Translated, it reads CASSLGQGAQTQYF.